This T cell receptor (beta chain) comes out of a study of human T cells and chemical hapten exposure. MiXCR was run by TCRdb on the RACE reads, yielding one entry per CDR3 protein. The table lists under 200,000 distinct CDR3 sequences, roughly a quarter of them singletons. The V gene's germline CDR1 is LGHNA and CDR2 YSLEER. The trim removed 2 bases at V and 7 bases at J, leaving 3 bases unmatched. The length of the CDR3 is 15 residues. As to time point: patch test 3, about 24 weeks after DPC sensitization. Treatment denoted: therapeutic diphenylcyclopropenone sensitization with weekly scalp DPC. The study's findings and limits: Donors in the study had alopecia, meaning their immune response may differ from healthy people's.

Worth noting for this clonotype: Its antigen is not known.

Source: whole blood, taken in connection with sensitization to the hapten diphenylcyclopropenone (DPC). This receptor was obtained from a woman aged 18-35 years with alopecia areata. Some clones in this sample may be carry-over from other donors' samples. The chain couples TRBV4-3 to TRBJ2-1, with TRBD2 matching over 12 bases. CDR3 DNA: TGCGCCAGCAGCCAACTAGCGGGAGGGCCTAATGAGCAGTTCTTC. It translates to CASSQLAGGPNEQFF.